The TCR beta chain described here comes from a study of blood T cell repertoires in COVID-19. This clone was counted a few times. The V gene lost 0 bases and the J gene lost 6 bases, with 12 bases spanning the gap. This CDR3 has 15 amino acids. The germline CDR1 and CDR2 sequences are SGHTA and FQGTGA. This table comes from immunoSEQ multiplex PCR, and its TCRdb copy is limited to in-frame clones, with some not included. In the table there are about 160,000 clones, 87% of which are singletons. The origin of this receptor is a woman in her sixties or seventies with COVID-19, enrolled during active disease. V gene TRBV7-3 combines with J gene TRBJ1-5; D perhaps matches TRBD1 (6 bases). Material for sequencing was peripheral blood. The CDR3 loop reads CASSLTAGAGQPQHF. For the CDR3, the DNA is TGTGCCAGCAGCTTAACGGCAGGGGCCGGTCAGCCCCAGCATTTT.